This entry lists 22 T cell receptor beta chains sequenced from one sample in a study of blood T cell repertoires in COVID-19. Using immunoSEQ multiplex PCR, the repertoire was profiled, and TCRdb retains in-frame clones only, with some absent. The sample comprises roughly 100,000 clones, 70% to 90% of which are singletons, and around 2% rests with the top ten. Sequenced sample: peripheral blood. The receptors stem from a man between 45 and 60 years old with active COVID-19.

This clone appeared a single time. CDR3 sequence: CASSRPRGAGAHTGELFF. CDR3 DNA sequence: TGCGCCAGCAGCCGACCAAGGGGAGCGGGGGCCCACACCGGGGAGCTGTTTTTT. The chain has TRBV4-3 and TRBJ2-2, with 8 bases lining up with TRBD2. CDR1 is LGHNA and CDR2 is YSLEER in the germline V gene. This CDR3 contains 18 residues. V shed 4 bases, J shed 3 bases, and the junction held 13 bases outside the gene matches.

The gene calls are TRBV5-4 and TRBJ2-5, with 10 nucleotides matching TRBD2. J gave up 4 bases and V 4 bases, and 7 bases lay outside the gene matches. CDR1 is SGHNT, CDR2 YYREEE, per germline (reference sequence). The CDR3 length is 15 residues. The CDR3 spells CASSRSVAGGETQYF. CDR3 sequence (DNA): TGTGCCAGCAGCCGCTCGGTAGCGGGGGGAGAGACCCAGTACTTC.

This CDR3 is CASRPTGGNSEAFF. The CDR3 coding sequence is TGTGCCTCCAGACCGACAGGGGGCAACTCTGAAGCTTTCTTT. This rearrangement joins TRBV6-6 to TRBJ1-1; 10 nucleotides agree with TRBD1. Germline V gene lookup returns CDR1 MNHNY and CDR2 SVGAGI (reference sequence). V was clipped by 11 bases and J by 6 bases; unmatched bases: 12. CDR3 size: 14 residues.

V is TRBV9 and J is TRBJ2-5; 8 positions match TRBD1. There are 14 residues in the CDR3. CDR1 and CDR2 (germline): SGDLS, YYNGEE. V gave up 3 bases and J gave up 4 bases; unmatched junction bases: 5. The CDR3 bases are TGTGCCAGCAGCGCAAGACAGGGGACAGAGACCCAGTACTTC. It specifies CASSARQGTETQYF.

This clone was observed once. J is TRBJ1-5 and V is TRBV18, with D unresolved. Germline loops: CDR1 KGHSH, CDR2 LQKENI. The CDR3 spans 15 residues. V was trimmed by 2 bases and J by 0 bases, leaving 8 bases between them. CDR3 in amino acids: CASSPNSYSNQPQHF. The CDR3 bases are TGTGCCAGCTCACCAAACAGTTATAGCAATCAGCCCCAGCATTTT.

The count of this clone is one. The CDR3 spells CASSLWSGSSYEQYF. The CDR3 DNA sequence: TGCGCCAGCAGCTTGTGGTCAGGAAGCTCCTACGAGCAGTACTTC. This chain connects TRBV5-1 to TRBJ2-7; D gene unclear. The germline V gene encodes CDR1 SGHRS and CDR2 YFSETQ. The ends were cut back, 1 base at V and 0 bases at J, with 11 bases in the middle. The CDR3 covers 15 residues.

The chain recombines TRBV18 with TRBJ2-7; D might be TRBD2 (5 bases). V was shortened by 1 base and J by 9 bases, with 16 bases between the two germline ends. This CDR3 has 14 residues. From germline, CDR1 is KGHSH and CDR2 LQKENI. CDR3 region: CASSPQLSRVGQYF. CDR3 nucleotide sequence: TGTGCCAGCTCACCACAATTATCGCGGGTAGGGCAGTACTTC. The whole variable domain, filled in from reference TRBV18 and TRBJ2-7, reads NAGVMQNPRHLVRRRGQEARLRCSPMKGHSHVYWYRQLPEEGLKFMVYLQKENIIDESGMPKERFSAEFPKEGPSILRIQQVVRGDSAAYFCASSPQLSRVGQYFGPGTRLTVT.

This clone was recorded a few times. J is TRBJ2-7 and V is TRBV5-4; maybe TRBD1 (5 bases). The germline CDR1 and CDR2 sequences are SGHNT and YYREEE (reference sequence). Trimming removed 4 bases at V and 8 bases at J, with 22 bases between. The CDR3 is 15 amino acids. CDR3 coding DNA: TGTGCCAGCAGCAGCCAAACCCCAGGGCCGCACCAGCAGTACTTC. It specifies CASSSQTPGPHQQYF.

This clone was counted a single time. The rearrangement joins TRBV6-5 to TRBJ2-3; D perhaps matches TRBD1 (6 bases). V was pared by 4 bases and J by 3 bases, with 11 bases between. This CDR3 has 14 residues. In germline, CDR1 is MNHEY, CDR2 SVGAGI. CDR3 coding DNA: TGTGCCAGCAGTTTGGGACAATCTACAGATACGCAGTATTTT. This gives the protein CASSLGQSTDTQYF.

V and J are TRBV6-1 and TRBJ1-6, with D unresolved. V was pared by 2 bases and J by 6 bases, with 20 bases between. The germline V gene encodes CDR1 MNHNS and CDR2 SASEGT. The CDR3 extends over 18 amino acids. The DNA for the CDR3 is TGTGCCAGCAGTGAATTTACTTCTCAGCGTAAAGCTAATTCACCCCTCCACTTT. The encoded protein is CASSEFTSQRKANSPLHF.

The rearrangement joins TRBV7-2 to TRBJ2-7, with 8 bases aligning to TRBD1. The length of the CDR3 is 15 residues. Looked up from germline, CDR1 is SGHTA and CDR2 is FQGNSA. J gave up 1 base and V 5 bases, and 7 bases lay outside the gene matches. The CDR3 reads CASSRAGTGSYEQYF. The DNA of the CDR3 is TGTGCCAGCAGCCGTGCCGGGACAGGATCCTACGAGCAGTACTTC. Supplemented by reference TRBV7-2 and TRBJ2-7, the full variable domain reads GAGVSQSPSNKVTEKGKDVELRCDPISGHTALYWYRQSLGQGLEFLIYFQGNSAPDKSGLPSDRFSAERTGGSVSTLTIQRTQQEDSAVYLCASSRAGTGSYEQYFGPGTRLTVT.

The gene calls are TRBV7-6 and TRBJ2-4; perhaps TRBD1 as D (7 bases). The CDR3 sequence is 16 residues long. V dropped 1 base and J dropped 0 bases, with 10 bases sitting between them. Per the germline V gene, CDR1 is SGHVS and CDR2 is FNYEAQ. The CDR3 region has the DNA TGTGCCAGCAGCTTAGAGCAGGGGGGAGCCAAAAACATTCAGTACTTC. Amino acid sequence: CASSLEQGGAKNIQYF. Together with reference TRBV7-6 and TRBJ2-4, the CDR3 gives the full variable domain: GAGVSQSPRYKVTKRGQDVALRCDPISGHVSLYWYRQALGQGPEFLTYFNYEAQQDKSGLPNDRFSAERPEGSISTLTIQRTEQRDSAMYRCASSLEQGGAKNIQYFGAGTRLSVL.

This chain joins TRBV25-1 and TRBJ1-4, with TRBD1 matching over 8 bases. This CDR3 is built from 16 residues. Germline V CDR1 and CDR2: MGHDK, SYGVNS. J was trimmed by 0 bases and V by 2 bases; bases with no gene match: 2. In DNA form, the CDR3 reads TGTGCCAGCAGTGAACTACAGGGGGCAACTAATGAAAAACTGTTTTTT. It codes for CASSELQGATNEKLFF.

This chain connects TRBV11-3 to TRBJ2-5, with D tentatively TRBD2 (6 bases). This CDR3 spans 15 amino acids. V lost 5 bases to trimming and J lost 5 bases, with 18 bases between them. Germline V CDR1 and CDR2: SGHNT, YENEEA. This CDR3 is CASSRAGGNSETQYF. The CDR3 bases are TGTGCCAGCAGCCGGGCCGGGGGTAATTCGGAGACCCAGTACTTC. The complete variable domain, with remaining parts taken from reference TRBV11-3 and TRBJ2-5, reads EAGVVQSPRYKIIEKKQPVAFWCNPISGHNTLYWYLQNLGQGPELLIRYENEEAVDDSQLPKDRFSAERLKGVDSTLKIQPAELGDSAVYLCASSRAGGNSETQYFGPGTRLLVL.

The chain recombines TRBV6-2 or TRBV6-3 with TRBJ1-1; no clear D gene. Looked up from germline, CDR1 is MNHEY and CDR2 is SVGEGT. The CDR3 has 12 residues. Trimming took 2 bases from V and 4 from J, leaving 5 bases between them. The DNA of the CDR3 is TGTGCCAGCAGTTACCGGGTCACTGAAGCTTTCTTT. The encoded protein is CASSYRVTEAFF.

This clone was seen only a few times. The gene calls are TRBV7-2 and TRBJ2-5; D might be TRBD2 (6 bases). The length of the CDR3 is 15 residues. The germline V and J ends were trimmed by 2 bases and 5 bases, with 15 bases remaining between them. Germline V lookup: CDR1 SGHTA, CDR2 FQGNSA. The CDR3 DNA follows: TGTGCCAGCAGCTTATTCACTAGCCGACTCGAGACCCAGTACTTC. Its translation: CASSLFTSRLETQYF.

In this sample, this clone turned up once. The gene calls are TRBV13 and TRBJ2-3; D not resolved. V was clipped by 5 bases and J by 5 bases, with 17 bases between them. CDR1 is PRHDT and CDR2 is FYEKMQ in the germline V gene (reference sequence). The CDR3 consists of 15 residues. The CDR3 nucleotides are TGTGCCAGCAGCCCCCAACCTTTGGCTGAAGATACGCAGTATTTT. It is translated as CASSPQPLAEDTQYF.

The V gene is TRBV6-5, the J gene TRBJ1-1; 8 bases map to TRBD1. This CDR3 has 13 residues. Germline CDR1 is MNHEY and CDR2 is SVGAGI. J gave up 6 bases and V 7 bases, and 7 bases lay outside the gene matches. CDR3: CASIAQGVSEAFF. CDR3 coding DNA: TGTGCCAGCATCGCACAGGGGGTCTCTGAAGCTTTCTTT.

The CDR3 here is CSVGRDINTGELFF. CDR3 DNA sequence: TGCAGCGTTGGTCGGGACATCAACACCGGGGAGCTGTTTTTT. The chain employs TRBV29-1 and TRBJ2-2; the D gene is possibly TRBD1 (6 bases). Trimming cost V 4 bases and J 2 bases, with 11 bases left between them. Germline-derived CDR1 and CDR2 are SQVTM and ANQGSEA. The CDR3 spans 14 residues.

This clone was counted only a few times. The V and J genes are TRBV19 and TRBJ2-3, with 8 bases that match TRBD1. Per germline, CDR1 LNHDA and CDR2 SQIVND (reference sequence). Trimming at V came to 1 base and at J to 3 bases, leaving 6 bases not matched to a gene. This CDR3 is built from 16 residues. The CDR3 here is CASSIARQGWTDTQYF. CDR3 bases: TGTGCCAGTAGTATAGCGAGACAGGGGTGGACAGATACGCAGTATTTT.

The V and J genes are TRBV7-9 and TRBJ2-5; 8 bases are shared with TRBD1. The CDR3 loop spans 15 amino acids. Unmatched junction bases numbered 5, after V lost 3 bases and J lost 2 bases. The germline CDR1 and CDR2 sequences are SEHNR and FQNEAQ (reference sequence). CDR3 residues: CASSFAGGGQETQYF. In DNA, the CDR3 is TGTGCCAGCAGCTTTGCAGGGGGCGGGCAAGAGACCCAGTACTTC.

The gene calls are TRBV6-5 and TRBJ1-1, with 7 bases aligning to TRBD1. From germline, CDR1 is MNHEY and CDR2 SVGAGI. V gave up 5 bases and J gave up 0 bases; unmatched junction bases: 6. The length of the CDR3 is 15 residues. CDR3 region: CASSTSGQMNTEAFF. The CDR3 region has the DNA TGTGCCAGCAGTACCTCGGGACAGATGAACACTGAAGCTTTCTTT.